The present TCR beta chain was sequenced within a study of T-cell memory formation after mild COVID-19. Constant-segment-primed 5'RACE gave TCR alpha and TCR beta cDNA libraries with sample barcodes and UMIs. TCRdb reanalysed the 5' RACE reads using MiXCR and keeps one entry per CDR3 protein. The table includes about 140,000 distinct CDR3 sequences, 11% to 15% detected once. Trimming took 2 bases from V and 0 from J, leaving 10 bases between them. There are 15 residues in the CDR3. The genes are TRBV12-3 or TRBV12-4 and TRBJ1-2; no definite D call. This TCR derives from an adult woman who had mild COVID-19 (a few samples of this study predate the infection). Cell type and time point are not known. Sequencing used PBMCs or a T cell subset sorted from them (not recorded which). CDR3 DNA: TGTGCCAGCAGTTTAACAGCCTATCCTAACTATGGCTACACCTTC. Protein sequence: CASSLTAYPNYGYTF.